This entry describes one T cell receptor (beta chain). What it recognizes is unknown. Germline values: CDR1 MGHDK, CDR2 SYGVNS. The V gene lost 6 bases and the J gene lost 0 bases, with 9 bases spanning the gap. The CDR3 loop spans 14 amino acids. A single record per CDR3 protein comes from TCRdb applying MiXCR to the reads. The sample has roughly 990,000 distinct CDR3 sequences, roughly 30% seen once. The entry originates in a study of T cell repertoires in cytomegalovirus infection. Overall study: Use of recently identified HLA-C-restricted and well-studied HLA-B-restricted CMV epitopes was part of the study. General study points: Of the TCR beta families, the public ones yielded a cumulative frequency that identified carriers of CMV plus the relevant HLA.

This TCR was sampled from a human donor in good health (CMV status not recorded). Some clones in this sample may be carry-over from other donors' samples. This chain links TRBV25-1 with TRBJ1-3; D is unresolved. The sequencing here drew on cultured CD8+ T cells from PBMCs, taken from culture after CMV antigen stimulation. CDR3 amino acids: CASSWTYSGNTIYF. DNA of the CDR3: TGTGCCAGCAGCTGGACGTACTCTGGAAACACCATATATTTT.